This T cell receptor (beta chain) came from a study of CXCR3-negative and CXCR3-positive naive CD8 T cells. UMI-labeled 5' RACE yielded the TRB cDNA libraries. TCRdb re-called the 5' RACE reads and shows each CDR3 protein once, DNA omitted. Here the sample table reports some 67,000 distinct CDR3 sequences. Naive cells were sorted as CD45RO-, CCR7+, CD27+ and CD95-. There are 15 residues in the CDR3. Germline assignment: CDR1 LGHNA and CDR2 YNFKEQ. The rearrangement joins TRBV4-2 to TRBJ1-2. The clonotype comes from a human donor in good health. Some clones in this sample may be carry-over from other donors' samples. Sequenced sample: naive CXCR3- CD8+ T cells from blood. Subset given: CD45RO-CCR7+CD27+CD95- naive CD8+ T cells lacking CXCR3 (TNR3-). CDR3 loop: CASSQGGGGSYGYTF.